Shown below are 18 T cell receptor beta chains from a single sample sequenced in a study of blood T cell repertoires in COVID-19. The protocol was immunoSEQ multiplex PCR, while the TCRdb copy is restricted to in-frame clones and leaves out a portion. The sample includes approximately 230,000 clones, approximately 84% of them seen just once. Sequencing was done on a sample of PBMCs or T cells enriched from blood (not recorded which). All receptors come from a man in his forties who had recovered from COVID-19.

The chain recombines TRBV12-3 or TRBV12-4 with TRBJ1-1; the match to TRBD1 covers 9 bases. The CDR3 loop spans 13 amino acids. J lost 3 bases, V lost 6 bases, and 2 bases had no gene match. CDR3 DNA: TGTGCCAGCAGGGGACAGGGATACACTGAAGCTTTCTTT. Encoded protein: CASRGQGYTEAFF.

The rearrangement joins TRBV29-1 to TRBJ1-1; D might be TRBD1 (5 bases). The ends were cut back, 5 bases at V and 10 bases at J, with 17 bases in the middle. The germline V gene encodes CDR1 SQVTM and CDR2 ANQGSEA. CDR3 length: 12 amino acids. Here the CDR3 reads CSVTSWAQAAFF. The CDR3 DNA follows: TGCAGCGTTACCTCCTGGGCACAGGCAGCTTTCTTT.

This clone was detected once. The J gene is TRBJ1-4, the V gene TRBV7-2; D ambiguous. Deletions cut 3 bases from V and 8 bases from J, with 16 bases between. From germline, CDR1 is SGHTA and CDR2 FQGNSA. The CDR3 loop spans 15 amino acids. The CDR3 spells CASSFGGLVGEKLFF. The CDR3 DNA reads TGTGCCAGCAGCTTTGGAGGGCTGGTGGGAGAAAAACTGTTTTTT.

This clone appeared a few times. The chain has TRBV4-3 and TRBJ1-2; D may be TRBD1 (5 bases). The CDR3 loop spans 15 amino acids. Germline CDR1 and CDR2: LGHNA and YSLEER. V lost 1 base and J lost 8, with 17 bases in between. The DNA of the CDR3 is TGCGCCAGCAGCCAAGGTGGCCCGACAGAAGGAGGCTACACCTTC. The encoded protein is CASSQGGPTEGGYTF.

The chain combines TRBV6-5 with TRBJ1-1, with 7 bases fitting TRBD1. Germline V gives CDR1 MNHEY, CDR2 SVGAGI. Trimming cost V 6 bases and J 7 bases; bases outside gene matches: 5. The CDR3 contains 12 residues. The CDR3 nucleotides read TGTGCCAGCAGCCGGACAGGAGTTGAAGCTTTCTTT. Translation gives CASSRTGVEAFF.

V usage is TRBV7-2 and J usage is TRBJ2-7; the match to TRBD1 covers 7 bases. Germline lookup yields CDR1 SGHTA and CDR2 FQGNSA. The CDR3 contains 16 residues. V gave up 5 bases and J gave up 4 bases; unmatched junction bases: 14. The CDR3 coding sequence is TGTGCCAGCAGCCCCAGACAGGGATTTGTCCGTTACGAGCAGTACTTC. Translated: CASSPRQGFVRYEQYF. The complete variable domain, with remaining parts taken from reference TRBV7-2 and TRBJ2-7, reads GAGVSQSPSNKVTEKGKDVELRCDPISGHTALYWYRQSLGQGLEFLIYFQGNSAPDKSGLPSDRFSAERTGGSVSTLTIQRTQQEDSAVYLCASSPRQGFVRYEQYFGPGTRLTVT.

The chain recombines TRBV19 with TRBJ1-1; no clear D. Trimming stripped 9 bases from V and 5 bases from J, with 16 bases between. CDR3 length: 13 amino acids. Per germline, CDR1 LNHDA and CDR2 SQIVND (reference sequence). CDR3 coding DNA: TGTGCCAGCTTGGAGGGCAGCTGGACTGAAGCTTTCTTT. Translated, it gives CASLEGSWTEAFF. The variable domain in full, with the rest retrieved from reference TRBV19 and TRBJ1-1, is DGGITQSPKYLFRKEGQNVTLSCEQNLNHDAMYWYRQDPGQGLRLIYYSQIVNDFQKGDIAEGYSVSREKKESFPLTVTSAQKNPTAFYLCASLEGSWTEAFFGQGTRLTVV.

The rearrangement links TRBV19 to TRBJ2-6, with no clear D. The germline V gene has CDR1 LNHDA and CDR2 SQIVND (reference sequence). The CDR3 has 13 residues. Trimming took 6 bases from V and 1 from J, leaving 4 bases between them. The DNA for the CDR3 is TGTGCCAGTAGGCGGTCTGGGGCCAACGTCCTGACTTTC. This encodes CASRRSGANVLTF.

The chain employs TRBV3-1 (or the pseudogene TRBV3-2) and TRBJ1-2; D perhaps matches TRBD1 (5 bases). V lost 0 bases and J lost 8, with 16 bases in between. Germline-derived CDR1 and CDR2 are LGHDT and YNNKEL (reference sequence). This CDR3 has 15 residues. The CDR3 coding sequence is TGTGCCAGCAGCCAAGACGGGGGTAATATTAGAGGCTACACCTTC. As protein: CASSQDGGNIRGYTF.

The chain joins TRBV7-2 to TRBJ1-4; a weak D match, TRBD1 (6 bases). The germline CDR1 and CDR2 sequences are SGHTA and FQGNSA. The V gene lost 5 bases and the J gene lost 3 bases, with 13 bases spanning the gap. The CDR3 length is 15 residues. The DNA of the CDR3 is TGTGCCAGCAGCCTACAGGACAGCCCTAATGAAAAACTGTTTTTT. Translated, it gives CASSLQDSPNEKLFF.

A few counts support this clone. V and J are TRBV30 and TRBJ1-4; 8 positions agree with TRBD1. The CDR3 is 17 residues long. The V gene's germline CDR1 is GTSNPN and CDR2 SVGIG (reference sequence). Trimming at V came to 1 base and at J to 5 bases, leaving 12 bases not matched to a gene. The CDR3 sequence is CAWSDLLNRGRNEKLFF. CDR3 coding DNA: TGTGCCTGGAGTGATCTTTTAAACAGGGGGAGGAATGAAAAACTGTTTTTT.

This clone has only one observation. The J gene is TRBJ2-7, the V gene TRBV28; tentative D call: TRBD2 (6 bases). Trimming removed 1 base at V and 8 bases at J, with 18 bases between. This CDR3 is built from 15 residues. Germline loops: CDR1 MDHEN, CDR2 SYDVKM. CDR3 amino acids: CASSLSGLGLGQQYF. Here the CDR3 DNA reads TGTGCCAGCAGTTTATCGGGACTGGGCCTCGGGCAGCAGTACTTC.

This chain uses TRBV5-1 with TRBJ1-5, with 8 positions matching TRBD1. The germline gives CDR1 SGHRS, CDR2 YFSETQ. This CDR3 contains 13 residues. The junction had 3 bases not matched to a gene; V was cut back by 5 bases and J by 5 bases. Written as DNA, the CDR3 is TGCGCCAGCAGTCAGACAGGGGATCAGCCCCAGCATTTT. Translated: CASSQTGDQPQHF.

This clone came up once. The J gene is TRBJ1-3, the V gene TRBV6-5; no definite D call. CDR1 and CDR2 from the germline V gene are MNHEY and SVGAGI. The CDR3 totals 16 residues. Trimming cost V 0 bases and J 1 base, with 10 bases left between them. The DNA of the CDR3 is TGTGCCAGCAGTTACTCGAGGGTAGGGTCTGGAAACACCATATATTTT. Amino acid sequence: CASSYSRVGSGNTIYF.

V is TRBV7-8 and J is TRBJ1-1; D possibly corresponds to TRBD1 (5 bases). The CDR3 extends over 14 amino acids. In germline, CDR1 is SGHVS, CDR2 FQNEAQ. Trimming shortened V by 5 bases and J by 6 bases, and 16 bases separated the two germline ends. The CDR3 sequence is CASSPDRRGSEAFF. CDR3 bases: TGTGCCAGCAGCCCGGATCGGAGGGGATCTGAAGCTTTCTTT.

The V gene is TRBV18, the J gene TRBJ1-1; D call uncertain. CDR1 is KGHSH and CDR2 is LQKENI in the germline V gene. V lost 3 bases and J 7 bases, leaving 15 bases between the germline ends. This CDR3 is 14 amino acids long. This chain's CDR3 is CASSPRSGEFEAFF. In nucleotides, the CDR3 is TGTGCCAGCTCACCGCGCTCCGGGGAGTTTGAAGCTTTCTTT.

The chain has TRBV18 and TRBJ2-2, with a tentative D call TRBD1 (6 bases). Germline V gene sequence: CDR1 KGHSH, CDR2 LQKENI. The CDR3 sequence is 18 residues long. V lost 4 bases, J lost 6 bases, and 24 bases lay in between. The CDR3 loop is CASSLDRFGQLVSGELFF. The CDR3 DNA reads TGTGCCAGCTCACTTGACCGCTTCGGACAGTTAGTATCCGGGGAGCTGTTTTTT.

V usage is TRBV19 and J usage is TRBJ2-2, with 8 bases fitting TRBD1. Germline CDR1 is LNHDA and CDR2 is SQIVND (reference sequence). The V and J ends lost 5 bases and 4 bases, in that order; junction bases with no gene match: 6. This CDR3 spans 15 amino acids. The CDR3 bases are TGTGCCAGTAGTGCTGACAGGGGTGGCACCGGGGAGCTGTTTTTT. It translates to CASSADRGGTGELFF.